These T cell receptor beta chains were read from a single sample in a study of CD8+CD57+ T cells in acquired aplastic anemia. One entry per CDR3 protein, called by TCRdb with MiXCR from the reads. The table has 150,000 to 200,000 distinct CDR3 sequences, less than 50% seen once. Sequencing was carried out using sorted CD4+, CD8+, or CD8+CD57+ T cells (not recorded which) from PBMCs. All receptors come from a human donor with aplastic anemia. Both conserved end residues are part of each CDR3. The order of the fields is V gene, J gene, clone size, D gene, CDR3 DNA, CDR3 protein. The D gene is left open where the match is weak. Clone size appears in some rows only: once, few, many, or a class for an expanded clone.

V gene: TRBV28; J gene: TRBJ1-4; clone size: -; D gene: TRBD1; CDR3 DNA: TGTGCCAGCAGTTCAGTCCCAGGGGGGAAACTGTTTTTT; CDR3 protein: CASSSVPGGKLFF
V gene: TRBV7-9; J gene: TRBJ2-1; clone size: few; D gene: TRBD2; CDR3 DNA: TGTGCCAGCAGCGCAGGACTAGCGGGGAAGTTCTTC; CDR3 protein: CASSAGLAGKFF
V gene: TRBV12-3/TRBV12-4; J gene: TRBJ1-6; clone size: -; D gene: -; CDR3 DNA: TGTGCCAGCAGTGGGGGAATTAATTCACCCCTCCACTTT; CDR3 protein: CASSGGINSPLHF
V gene: TRBV6-2/TRBV6-3; J gene: TRBJ2-5; clone size: -; D gene: TRBD2; CDR3 DNA: TGTGCCAGCAGGCCAGCGGGGGAGACCCAGTACTTC; CDR3 protein: CASRPAGETQYF
V gene: TRBV24-1; J gene: TRBJ1-2; clone size: many; D gene: -; CDR3 DNA: TGTGCCACCAGTGATTTATATGGCTACACCTTC; CDR3 protein: CATSDLYGYTF
V gene: TRBV18; J gene: TRBJ1-1; clone size: many; D gene: -; CDR3 DNA: TGTGCCAGCTCACCACCTATGGGCAGGGGCACTGAAGCTTTCTTT; CDR3 protein: CASSPPMGRGTEAFF
V gene: TRBV6-2/TRBV6-3; J gene: TRBJ1-2; clone size: many; D gene: TRBD1; CDR3 DNA: TGTGCCACCGGGACAGCGTATGGCTACACCTTC; CDR3 protein: CATGTAYGYTF
V gene: TRBV10-3; J gene: TRBJ2-2; clone size: many; D gene: -; CDR3 DNA: TGTGCCATCAGTGAGTCGCAGGTCACCGGGGAGCTGTTTTTT; CDR3 protein: CAISESQVTGELFF
V gene: TRBV25-1; J gene: TRBJ2-3; clone size: few; D gene: -; CDR3 DNA: TGTGCCAGCAGCGTCCAAGGGGCCAGCACAGATACGCAGTATTTT; CDR3 protein: CASSVQGASTDTQYF
V gene: TRBV27; J gene: TRBJ2-7; clone size: few; D gene: -; CDR3 DNA: TGTGCCAGCAGTTTCTCTAGCGTCAGGGGGAATACTCAGTACTTC; CDR3 protein: CASSFSSVRGNTQYF
V gene: TRBV19; J gene: TRBJ2-7; clone size: many; D gene: TRBD1; CDR3 DNA: TGTGCCAGTAGTGCCGGGACAGGATCCTCCTACGAGCAGTACTTC; CDR3 protein: CASSAGTGSSYEQYF
V gene: TRBV7-2; J gene: TRBJ2-7; clone size: -; D gene: TRBD1; CDR3 DNA: TGTGCCAGCAGCTCCTCGGACAGGGTTCCCGAGCAGTACTTC; CDR3 protein: CASSSSDRVPEQYF
V gene: TRBV9; J gene: TRBJ2-2; clone size: -; D gene: TRBD2; CDR3 DNA: TGTGCCAGCAGCCCCCCGGGGGGGCACATCGTCGGGGAGCTGTTTTTT; CDR3 protein: CASSPPGGHIVGELFF
V gene: TRBV19; J gene: TRBJ2-1; clone size: -; D gene: -; CDR3 DNA: TGTGCCAGTAGTGTTACCATGGGGAATGAGCAGTTCTTC; CDR3 protein: CASSVTMGNEQFF
V gene: TRBV11-2; J gene: TRBJ2-5; clone size: -; D gene: TRBD1; CDR3 DNA: TGTGCCAGCAGCTCGAGGACAGGGGGCTACACACAAGAGACCCAGTACTTC; CDR3 protein: CASSSRTGGYTQETQYF
V gene: TRBV2; J gene: TRBJ2-4; clone size: -; D gene: -; CDR3 DNA: TGTGCCAGCAGCGAACGGGGGCAAGGCATTCAGTACTTC; CDR3 protein: CASSERGQGIQYF
V gene: TRBV10-3; J gene: TRBJ2-7; clone size: -; D gene: TRBD2; CDR3 DNA: TGTGCCAGCAGTTACCCCACCCTAGCGGGATCAGAGCAGTACTTC; CDR3 protein: CASSYPTLAGSEQYF
V gene: TRBV4-3; J gene: TRBJ2-2; clone size: -; D gene: -; CDR3 DNA: TGCGCCAGCAGCTACAGGACCTCGAACACCGGGGAGCTGTTTTTT; CDR3 protein: CASSYRTSNTGELFF
V gene: TRBV25-1; J gene: TRBJ2-2; clone size: few; D gene: -; CDR3 DNA: TGTGCCAGCAGTAAACAGGGCTCCGGGGAGCTGTTTTTT; CDR3 protein: CASSKQGSGELFF
V gene: TRBV12-3/TRBV12-4; J gene: TRBJ2-7; clone size: many; D gene: TRBD2; CDR3 DNA: TGTGCCAGCAGTTTAGGGGGCGGGAGTTACGAGCAGTACTTC; CDR3 protein: CASSLGGGSYEQYF
V gene: TRBV3-1; J gene: TRBJ2-4; clone size: -; D gene: -; CDR3 DNA: TGTGCCAGCAGCCAAGTCGGCCTGAGCAGGGGTACCAAAAACATTCAGTACTTC; CDR3 protein: CASSQVGLSRGTKNIQYF
V gene: TRBV10-1; J gene: TRBJ2-7; clone size: many; D gene: TRBD1; CDR3 DNA: TGCGCCAGCAGTGAGTCGAACAGGACAGGCTCCTACGAGCAGTACTTC; CDR3 protein: CASSESNRTGSYEQYF
V gene: TRBV20-1; J gene: TRBJ2-7; clone size: -; D gene: -; CDR3 DNA: TGCAGTGCTAGAGAGAGAGCGCGCTCCTACGAGCAGTACTTC; CDR3 protein: CSARERARSYEQYF
V gene: TRBV7-3; J gene: TRBJ2-7; clone size: -; D gene: -; CDR3 DNA: TGTGCCAGCAGCTTTGGCGGTACCTACGAGCAGTACTTC; CDR3 protein: CASSFGGTYEQYF
V gene: TRBV29-1; J gene: TRBJ1-1; clone size: few; D gene: -; CDR3 DNA: TGCAGCGTTAACCCTCGCCCGGGGGCTGAAGCTTTCTTT; CDR3 protein: CSVNPRPGAEAFF
V gene: TRBV5-1; J gene: TRBJ2-7; clone size: once; D gene: -; CDR3 DNA: TGCGCCAGCAGCGAGATCGGGGCACCCCTCAAGCAGTACTTC; CDR3 protein: CASSEIGAPLKQYF
V gene: TRBV2; J gene: TRBJ2-1; clone size: -; D gene: TRBD2; CDR3 DNA: TGTGCCAGCAGTCTACTAGCGGGAGTTCGCAATGAGCAGTTCTTC; CDR3 protein: CASSLLAGVRNEQFF
V gene: TRBV6-2/TRBV6-3; J gene: TRBJ1-6; clone size: many; D gene: -; CDR3 DNA: TGTGCCAGCAGTTACTCGCCTCGAAATGGACCCCTCCACTTT; CDR3 protein: CASSYSPRNGPLHF
V gene: TRBV19; J gene: TRBJ1-4; clone size: many; D gene: -; CDR3 DNA: TGTGCCAGTAGTAGCGCGGGACTCTCGGTGTCAACTAATGAAAAACTGTTTTTT; CDR3 protein: CASSSAGLSVSTNEKLFF
V gene: TRBV7-9; J gene: TRBJ1-2; clone size: -; D gene: TRBD1; CDR3 DNA: TGTGCCAGCAGCTTAGAATCGGGACAGGGGGCAAGGATCACCTTC; CDR3 protein: CASSLESGQGARITF